This T cell receptor (beta chain) derives from a study of T cells after posttransplantation cyclophosphamide. The table came from immunoSEQ multiplex PCR; TCRdb's copy has only in-frame clones and leaves some out. The sample shows 20,000 to 25,000 clones, around 87% of them seen only once. V lost 3 bases and J 1 base, leaving 11 bases between the germline ends. CDR1 is MGHRA, CDR2 YSYEKL, per germline. The CDR3 length is 15 residues. Sampled 1 year posttransplant, controls received myeloablative marrow transplants, methotrexate and a calcineurin inhibitor. V usage is TRBV4-1 and J usage is TRBJ2-3, with D possibly TRBD2 on 5 matching bases. The source was PBMCs, collected just over 350 days after allogeneic stem cell transplant with calcineurin inhibitor and methotrexate. This receptor was identified in a female patient aged 30 to 45 who received an allogeneic stem cell transplant from an unrelated donor, was CMV-positive, and had acute and chronic GVHD. Some T cells here may be from the graft donor. CDR3 amino acids: CASSQHLRGTDTQYF. The CDR3 region has the DNA TGCGCCAGCAGCCAGCACTTGAGGGGCACAGATACGCAGTATTTT.